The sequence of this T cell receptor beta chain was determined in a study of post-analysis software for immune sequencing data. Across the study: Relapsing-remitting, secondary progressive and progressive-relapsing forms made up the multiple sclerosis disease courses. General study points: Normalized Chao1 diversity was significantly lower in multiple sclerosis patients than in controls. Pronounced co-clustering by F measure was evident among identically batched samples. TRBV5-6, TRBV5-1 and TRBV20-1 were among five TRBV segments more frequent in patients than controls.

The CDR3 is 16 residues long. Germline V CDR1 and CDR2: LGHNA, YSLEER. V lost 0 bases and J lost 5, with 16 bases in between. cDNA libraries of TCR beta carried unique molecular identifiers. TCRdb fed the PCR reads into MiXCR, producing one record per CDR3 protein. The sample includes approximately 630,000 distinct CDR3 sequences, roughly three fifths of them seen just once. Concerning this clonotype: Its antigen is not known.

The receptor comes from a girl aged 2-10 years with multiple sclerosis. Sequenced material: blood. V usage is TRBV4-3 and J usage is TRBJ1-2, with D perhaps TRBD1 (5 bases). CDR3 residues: CASSQDAQGQAYGYTF. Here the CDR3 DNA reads TGCGCCAGCAGCCAAGACGCGCAGGGTCAGGCATATGGCTACACCTTC.